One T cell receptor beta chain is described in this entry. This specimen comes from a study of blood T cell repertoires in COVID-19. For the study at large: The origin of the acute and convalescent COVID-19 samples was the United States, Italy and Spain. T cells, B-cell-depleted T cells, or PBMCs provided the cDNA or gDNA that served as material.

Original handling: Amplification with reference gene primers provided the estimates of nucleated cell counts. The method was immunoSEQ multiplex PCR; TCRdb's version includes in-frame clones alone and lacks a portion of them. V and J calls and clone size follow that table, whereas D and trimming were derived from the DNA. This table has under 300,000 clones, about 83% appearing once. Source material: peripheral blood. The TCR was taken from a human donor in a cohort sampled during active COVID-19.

In nucleotides, the CDR3 is TGTGCCAGCAGCCAAGAACGGACTTCCGAAGCTTTCTTT. Its protein is CASSQERTSEAFF. The V gene is TRBV4-2, the J gene TRBJ1-1; D uncertain. The length of the CDR3 is 13 residues. In germline, CDR1 is LGHNA, CDR2 YNFKEQ. Trimming shortened V by 0 bases and J by 8 bases, and 10 bases separated the two germline ends.